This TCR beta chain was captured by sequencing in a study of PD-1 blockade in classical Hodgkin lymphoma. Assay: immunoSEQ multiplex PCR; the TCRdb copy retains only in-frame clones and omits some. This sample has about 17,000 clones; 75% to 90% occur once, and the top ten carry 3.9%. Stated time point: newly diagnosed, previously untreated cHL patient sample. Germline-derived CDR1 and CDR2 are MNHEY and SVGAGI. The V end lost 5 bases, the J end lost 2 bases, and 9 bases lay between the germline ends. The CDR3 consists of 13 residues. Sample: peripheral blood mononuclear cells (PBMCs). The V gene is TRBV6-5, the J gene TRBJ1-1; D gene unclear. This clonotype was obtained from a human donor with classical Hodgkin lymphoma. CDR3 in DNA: TGTGCCAGCAGTCCATACGACAACACTGAAGCTTTCTTT. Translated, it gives CASSPYDNTEAFF.